The next 5 T cell receptor beta chains were all read from a single sample in a study of blood T cell repertoires in COVID-19. The method was immunoSEQ multiplex PCR; TCRdb's version includes in-frame clones alone and lacks a portion of them. Of 150,000 to 200,000 clones listed, roughly four fifths are singletons. The specimen was peripheral blood. The receptors shown here come from a man aged 60-69 years with active or convalescent COVID-19.

This chain joins TRBV15 and TRBJ2-1; a possible D gene is TRBD1 (5 bases). Germline V lookup: CDR1 LNHNV, CDR2 YYDKDF (reference sequence). Trimming left V 0 bases short and J 7 bases short, with 13 bases between. This CDR3 is built from 15 residues. CDR3 in DNA: TGTGCCACCAGCAGAGATGGGCAGGGTTGGAATGAGCAGTTCTTC. It translates to CATSRDGQGWNEQFF. Full variable domain (rest looked up from reference TRBV15 and TRBJ2-1): DAMVIQNPRYQVTQFGKPVTLSCSQTLNHNVMYWYQQKSSQAPKLLFHYYDKDFNNEADTPDNFQSRRPNTSFCFLDIRSPGLGDTAMYLCATSRDGQGWNEQFFGPGTRLTVL.

This rearrangement joins TRBV5-1 to TRBJ2-1, with 12 bases fitting TRBD2. The CDR3 length is 15 residues. Germline CDR1 reads SGHRS; CDR2 reads YFSETQ. Trimming took 4 bases from V and 4 from J; bases not matched to a gene: 3. The CDR3: CASSVTSGGYNEQFF. The CDR3, as DNA: TGCGCCAGCAGCGTTACTAGCGGGGGGTACAATGAGCAGTTCTTC.

The V call is TRBV18, the J call TRBJ2-7; 7 bases agree with TRBD1. The germline gives CDR1 KGHSH, CDR2 LQKENI. The CDR3 runs 13 residues. Unmatched junction bases numbered 3, after V lost 5 bases and J lost 2 bases. CDR3 in DNA: TGTGCCAGCTCAACAGGGACAGCCTACGAGCAGTACTTC. Protein product: CASSTGTAYEQYF.

This chain joins TRBV2 and TRBJ1-5; D gene ambiguous. The germline V and J ends were trimmed by 3 bases and 3 bases, with 6 bases remaining between them. The CDR3 sequence is 13 residues long. Germline CDR1 is SNHLY and CDR2 is FYNNEI. The CDR3 DNA reads as TGTGCCAGCAGTGACCGTAACAATCAGCCCCAGCATTTT. Its translation: CASSDRNNQPQHF.

The chain links TRBV7-2 to TRBJ1-3; tentative D call: TRBD1 (5 bases). Trimming left V 5 bases short and J 4 bases short, with 12 bases between. Germline lookup yields CDR1 SGHTA and CDR2 FQGNSA. CDR3 length: 14 residues. The CDR3 is CASSPGGGGNTIYF. DNA for the CDR3: TGTGCCAGCAGCCCGGGGGGGGGAGGAAACACCATATATTTT.